The rows below give T cell receptor beta chains drawn from one sample of a study of CD8+CD57+ T cells in acquired aplastic anemia. Each CDR3 protein is one row after TCRdb ran MiXCR on the reads. The sample has 150,000 or so distinct CDR3 sequences; roughly 63% are singletons. Input material: sorted CD4+, CD8+, or CD8+CD57+ T cells (not recorded which) from PBMCs. Receptor source: a human donor in good health. Each CDR3 is given with its conserved first and last residue. The order of the fields is CDR3 length, J gene, V gene, CDR3 protein.

cdr3_length: 15; j_call: TRBJ2-7; v_call: TRBV15; cdr3_aa: CATSRVTSGDYEQYF
cdr3_length: 13; j_call: TRBJ2-7; v_call: TRBV27; cdr3_aa: CASSWGVAYEQYF
cdr3_length: 14; j_call: TRBJ1-1; v_call: TRBV10-3; cdr3_aa: CAISRQEPNTEAFF
cdr3_length: 13; j_call: TRBJ2-5; v_call: TRBV19; cdr3_aa: CASTYYSGGDQYF
cdr3_length: 16; j_call: TRBJ2-1; v_call: TRBV20-1; cdr3_aa: CSARQGAGGSYNEQFF
cdr3_length: 16; j_call: TRBJ2-3; v_call: TRBV5-1; cdr3_aa: CASSIDSGGASDTQYF
cdr3_length: 14; j_call: TRBJ2-1; v_call: TRBV20-1; cdr3_aa: CSASRDRELAEQFF
cdr3_length: 15; j_call: TRBJ2-7; v_call: TRBV7-6; cdr3_aa: CASSPTSGGSYEQYF
cdr3_length: 14; j_call: TRBJ1-1; v_call: TRBV5-8; cdr3_aa: CASSITGANTEAFF
cdr3_length: 17; j_call: TRBJ2-6; v_call: TRBV7-9; cdr3_aa: CASSLVLTASGANVLTF
cdr3_length: 17; j_call: TRBJ2-7; v_call: TRBV5-7; cdr3_aa: CATPGASGSSVNNEQYF
cdr3_length: 12; j_call: TRBJ2-5; v_call: TRBV20-1; cdr3_aa: CSARRLLGDQYF
cdr3_length: 17; j_call: TRBJ2-7; v_call: TRBV7-9; cdr3_aa: CASSNPSRDRVFYEQYF
cdr3_length: 16; j_call: TRBJ2-7; v_call: TRBV30; cdr3_aa: CAWSVVMSGRASEQYF
cdr3_length: 12; j_call: TRBJ2-7; v_call: TRBV20-1; cdr3_aa: CSAPDRTYEQYF
cdr3_length: 20; j_call: TRBJ2-5; v_call: TRBV6-5; cdr3_aa: CASSPSWTSGDLPHQETQYF
cdr3_length: 14; j_call: TRBJ2-7; v_call: TRBV19; cdr3_aa: CASSISSGSHEQYF
cdr3_length: 15; j_call: TRBJ2-7; v_call: TRBV9; cdr3_aa: CASSVEGTGSYEQYF
cdr3_length: 11; j_call: TRBJ2-3; v_call: TRBV24-1; cdr3_aa: CATSAVDTQYF
cdr3_length: 13; j_call: TRBJ2-7; v_call: TRBV5-1; cdr3_aa: CASSYQERDEQYF
cdr3_length: 17; j_call: TRBJ2-1; v_call: TRBV20-1; cdr3_aa: CSARGSTSGRATGEQFF
cdr3_length: 16; j_call: TRBJ2-1; v_call: TRBV24-1; cdr3_aa: CATSDTTGGSYNEQFF
cdr3_length: 16; j_call: TRBJ1-1; v_call: TRBV7-6; cdr3_aa: CASSLAPGQANTEAFF
cdr3_length: 17; j_call: TRBJ2-1; v_call: TRBV27; cdr3_aa: CASSFEPGLAGLNEQFF
cdr3_length: 12; j_call: TRBJ2-3; v_call: TRBV29-1; cdr3_aa: CSVTVAGDTQYF
cdr3_length: 17; j_call: TRBJ2-1; v_call: TRBV7-8; cdr3_aa: CASSLAQVAGPYNEQFF
cdr3_length: 17; j_call: TRBJ2-1; v_call: TRBV10-3; cdr3_aa: CAISESVQASSYNEQFF
cdr3_length: 13; j_call: TRBJ1-1; v_call: TRBV7-7; cdr3_aa: CASSSSMNTEAFF
cdr3_length: 16; j_call: TRBJ2-5; v_call: TRBV2; cdr3_aa: CASNLPVQGARETQYF
cdr3_length: 13; j_call: TRBJ2-2; v_call: TRBV4-2; cdr3_aa: CASSQGDSGELFF
cdr3_length: 16; j_call: TRBJ2-5; v_call: TRBV15; cdr3_aa: CATSRGGQGVQETQYF
cdr3_length: 17; j_call: TRBJ2-2; v_call: TRBV12-3/TRBV12-4; cdr3_aa: CASSPTWPQGSTGELFF
cdr3_length: 16; j_call: TRBJ1-4; v_call: TRBV5-1; cdr3_aa: CASSGTGGLGNEKLFF
cdr3_length: 18; j_call: TRBJ2-3; v_call: TRBV9; cdr3_aa: CASSVVSWAGGGTDTQYF
cdr3_length: 17; j_call: TRBJ1-6; v_call: TRBV6-5; cdr3_aa: CASSYGQGFSYNSPLHF
cdr3_length: 14; j_call: TRBJ2-7; v_call: TRBV4-3; cdr3_aa: CASSQGTGYGEQYF
cdr3_length: 13; j_call: TRBJ2-7; v_call: TRBV20-1; cdr3_aa: CSARVGGTYEQYF
cdr3_length: 14; j_call: TRBJ2-5; v_call: TRBV20-1; cdr3_aa: CSARARVVGETQYF
cdr3_length: 12; j_call: TRBJ1-1; v_call: TRBV5-1; cdr3_aa: CASSLAYNEAFF
cdr3_length: 12; j_call: TRBJ1-1; v_call: TRBV20-1; cdr3_aa: CSAELGFTEAFF
cdr3_length: 11; j_call: TRBJ2-7; v_call: TRBV12-3/TRBV12-4; cdr3_aa: CASSQSYEQYF
cdr3_length: 11; j_call: TRBJ2-1; v_call: TRBV20-1; cdr3_aa: CSAKAQGGQFF
cdr3_length: 15; j_call: TRBJ2-1; v_call: TRBV9; cdr3_aa: CASSATGTRGGEQFF
cdr3_length: 13; j_call: TRBJ2-5; v_call: TRBV20-1; cdr3_aa: CSASVAVQETQYF
cdr3_length: 13; j_call: TRBJ2-7; v_call: TRBV7-2; cdr3_aa: CASEGVNPYEQYF
cdr3_length: 15; j_call: TRBJ2-7; v_call: TRBV7-9; cdr3_aa: CASPPPDRVLYEQYF
cdr3_length: 14; j_call: TRBJ2-3; v_call: TRBV29-1; cdr3_aa: CSVGVGSSTDTQYF
cdr3_length: 16; j_call: TRBJ2-5; v_call: TRBV20-1; cdr3_aa: CSARPSGGAVGETQYF